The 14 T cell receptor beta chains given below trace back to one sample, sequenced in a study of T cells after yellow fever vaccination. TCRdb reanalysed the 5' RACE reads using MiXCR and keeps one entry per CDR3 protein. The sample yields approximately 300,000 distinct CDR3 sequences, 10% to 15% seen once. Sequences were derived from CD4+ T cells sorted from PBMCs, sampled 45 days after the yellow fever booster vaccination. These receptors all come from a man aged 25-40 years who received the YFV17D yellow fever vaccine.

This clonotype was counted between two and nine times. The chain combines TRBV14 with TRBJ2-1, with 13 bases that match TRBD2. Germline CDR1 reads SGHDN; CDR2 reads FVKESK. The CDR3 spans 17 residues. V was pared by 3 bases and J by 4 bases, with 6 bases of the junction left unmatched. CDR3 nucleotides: TGTGCCAGCAGCCACCGGCGACTAGCGGGAGGTTACAATGAGCAGTTCTTC. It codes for CASSHRRLAGGYNEQFF. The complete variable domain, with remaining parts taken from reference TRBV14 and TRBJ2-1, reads EAGVTQFPSHSVIEKGQTVTLRCDPISGHDNLYWYRRVMGKEIKFLLHFVKESKQDESGMPNNRFLAERTGGTYSTLKVQPAELEDSGVYFCASSHRRLAGGYNEQFFGPGTRLTVL.

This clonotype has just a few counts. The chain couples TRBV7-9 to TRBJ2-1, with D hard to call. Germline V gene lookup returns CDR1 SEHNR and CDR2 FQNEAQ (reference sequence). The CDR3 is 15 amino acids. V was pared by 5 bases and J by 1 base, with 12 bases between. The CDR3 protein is CASSPRLTSYNEQFF. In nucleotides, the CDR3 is TGTGCCAGCAGCCCTCGACTGACTTCCTACAATGAGCAGTTCTTC.

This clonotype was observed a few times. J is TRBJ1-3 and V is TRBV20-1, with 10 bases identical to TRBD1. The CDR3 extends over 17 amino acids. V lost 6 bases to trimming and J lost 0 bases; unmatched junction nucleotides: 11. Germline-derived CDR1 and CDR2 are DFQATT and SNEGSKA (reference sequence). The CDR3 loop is CSAKSQGQGHSGNTIYF. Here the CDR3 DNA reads TGCAGTGCCAAATCCCAGGGACAGGGGCACTCTGGAAACACCATATATTTT.

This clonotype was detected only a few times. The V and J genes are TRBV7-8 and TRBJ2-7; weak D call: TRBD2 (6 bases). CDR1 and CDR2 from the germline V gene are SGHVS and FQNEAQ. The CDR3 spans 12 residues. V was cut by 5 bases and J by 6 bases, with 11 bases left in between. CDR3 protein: CASSRRAGEQYF. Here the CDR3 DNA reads TGTGCCAGCAGCCGGAGGGCTGGCGAGCAGTACTTC.

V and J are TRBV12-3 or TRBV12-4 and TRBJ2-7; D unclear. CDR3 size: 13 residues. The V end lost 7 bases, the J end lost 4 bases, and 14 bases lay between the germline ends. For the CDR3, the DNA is TGTGCCAGCAAGCACCGGATGGATTACGAGCAGTACTTC. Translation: CASKHRMDYEQYF.

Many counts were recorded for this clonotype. CDR3: CSAIKSGSSYEQYF. The CDR3 DNA is TGCAGTGCTATCAAGAGCGGGAGTAGCTACGAGCAGTACTTC. The genes are TRBV20-1 and TRBJ2-7, with 8 nucleotides matching TRBD2. The CDR3 is 14 amino acids. Germline V gene lookup returns CDR1 DFQATT and CDR2 SNEGSKA (reference sequence). Trimming removed 4 bases from V and 3 bases from J; junction bases left unmatched: 8.

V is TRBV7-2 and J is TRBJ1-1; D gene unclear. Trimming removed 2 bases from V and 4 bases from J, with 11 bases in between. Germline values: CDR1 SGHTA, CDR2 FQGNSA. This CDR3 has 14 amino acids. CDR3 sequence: CASSLRGLVTEAFF. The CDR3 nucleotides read TGTGCCAGCAGCTTACGAGGGTTGGTCACTGAAGCTTTCTTT. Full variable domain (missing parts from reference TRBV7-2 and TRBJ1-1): GAGVSQSPSNKVTEKGKDVELRCDPISGHTALYWYRQSLGQGLEFLIYFQGNSAPDKSGLPSDRFSAERTGGSVSTLTIQRTQQEDSAVYLCASSLRGLVTEAFFGQGTRLTVV.

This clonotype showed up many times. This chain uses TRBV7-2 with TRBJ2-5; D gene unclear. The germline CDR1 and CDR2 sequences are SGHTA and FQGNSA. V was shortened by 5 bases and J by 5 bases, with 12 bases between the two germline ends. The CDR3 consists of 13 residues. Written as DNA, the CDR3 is TGTGCCAGCAGCCCCCCGAGCCGGGAGACCCAGTACTTC. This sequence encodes CASSPPSRETQYF.

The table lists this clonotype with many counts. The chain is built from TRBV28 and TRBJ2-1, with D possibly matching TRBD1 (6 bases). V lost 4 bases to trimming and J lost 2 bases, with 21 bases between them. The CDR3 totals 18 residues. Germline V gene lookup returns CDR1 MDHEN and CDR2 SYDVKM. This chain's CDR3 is CASSSILALTGPYNEQFF. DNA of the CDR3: TGTGCCAGCAGTTCCATCCTGGCCCTCACAGGGCCCTACAATGAGCAGTTCTTC.

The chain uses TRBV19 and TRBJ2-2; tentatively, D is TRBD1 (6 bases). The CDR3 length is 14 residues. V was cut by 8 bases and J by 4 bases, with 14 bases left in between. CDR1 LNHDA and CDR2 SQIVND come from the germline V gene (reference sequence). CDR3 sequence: CASGNRAGTGELFF. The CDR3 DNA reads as TGTGCCAGTGGAAACAGGGCTGGCACCGGGGAGCTGTTTTTT.

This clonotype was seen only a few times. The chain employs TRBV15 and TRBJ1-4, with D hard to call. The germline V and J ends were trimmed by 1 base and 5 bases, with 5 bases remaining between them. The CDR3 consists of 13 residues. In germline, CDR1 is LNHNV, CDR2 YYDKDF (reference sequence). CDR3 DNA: TGTGCCACCAGCAGAGTACAGAATGAAAAACTGTTTTTT. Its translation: CATSRVQNEKLFF.

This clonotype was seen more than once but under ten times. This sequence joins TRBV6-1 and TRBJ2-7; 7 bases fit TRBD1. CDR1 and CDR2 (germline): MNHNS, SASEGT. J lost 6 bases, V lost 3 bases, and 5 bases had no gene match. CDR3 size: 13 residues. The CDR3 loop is CASSETGIGEQYF. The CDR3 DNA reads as TGTGCCAGCAGTGAGACAGGGATAGGCGAGCAGTACTTC.

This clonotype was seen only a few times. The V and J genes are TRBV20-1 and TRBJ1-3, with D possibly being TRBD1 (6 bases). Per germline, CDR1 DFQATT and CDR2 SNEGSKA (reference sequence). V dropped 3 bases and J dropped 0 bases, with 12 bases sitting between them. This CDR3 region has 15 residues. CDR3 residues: CSASYGTYSGNTIYF. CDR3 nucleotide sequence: TGCAGTGCTAGTTATGGGACATACTCTGGAAACACCATATATTTT.

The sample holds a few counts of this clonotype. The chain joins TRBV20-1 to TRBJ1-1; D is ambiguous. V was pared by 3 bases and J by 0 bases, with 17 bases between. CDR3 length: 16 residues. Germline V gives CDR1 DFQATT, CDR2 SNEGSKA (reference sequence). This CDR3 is CSARLYGGRMNTEAFF. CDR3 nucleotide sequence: TGCAGTGCTAGGCTTTATGGAGGCCGAATGAACACTGAAGCTTTCTTT.